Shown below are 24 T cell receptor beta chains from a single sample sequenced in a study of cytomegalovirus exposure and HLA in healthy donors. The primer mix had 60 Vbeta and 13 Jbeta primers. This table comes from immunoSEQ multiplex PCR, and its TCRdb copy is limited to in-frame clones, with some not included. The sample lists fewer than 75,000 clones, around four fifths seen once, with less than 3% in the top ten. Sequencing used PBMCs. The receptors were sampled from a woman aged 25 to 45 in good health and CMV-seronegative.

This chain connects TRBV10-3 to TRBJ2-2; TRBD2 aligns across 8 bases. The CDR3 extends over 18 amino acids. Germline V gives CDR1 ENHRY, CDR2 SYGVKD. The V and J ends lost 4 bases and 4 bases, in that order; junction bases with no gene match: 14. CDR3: CAISARAGDPELTGELFF. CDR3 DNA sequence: TGTGCCATCAGTGCGCGAGCGGGGGACCCTGAACTCACCGGGGAGCTGTTTTTT.

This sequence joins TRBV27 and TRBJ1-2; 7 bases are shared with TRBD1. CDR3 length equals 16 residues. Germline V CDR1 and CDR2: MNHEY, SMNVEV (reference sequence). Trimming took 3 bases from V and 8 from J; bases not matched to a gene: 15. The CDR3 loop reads CASSFRQGSLRSGYTF. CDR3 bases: TGTGCCAGCAGTTTCAGACAGGGCTCTCTCCGGAGCGGCTACACCTTC.

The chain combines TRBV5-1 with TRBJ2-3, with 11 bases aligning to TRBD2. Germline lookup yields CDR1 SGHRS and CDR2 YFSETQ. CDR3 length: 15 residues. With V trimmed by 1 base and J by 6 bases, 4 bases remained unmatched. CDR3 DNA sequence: TGCGCCAGCAGCTTGACTAGCGGGAGTTTCGATACGCAGTATTTT. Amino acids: CASSLTSGSFDTQYF.

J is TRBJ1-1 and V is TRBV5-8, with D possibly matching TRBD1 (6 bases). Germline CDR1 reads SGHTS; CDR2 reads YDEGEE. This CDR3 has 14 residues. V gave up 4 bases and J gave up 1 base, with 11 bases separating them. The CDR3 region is CASSLQGTNTEAFF. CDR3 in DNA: TGTGCCAGCAGCCTTCAGGGGACGAACACTGAAGCTTTCTTT.

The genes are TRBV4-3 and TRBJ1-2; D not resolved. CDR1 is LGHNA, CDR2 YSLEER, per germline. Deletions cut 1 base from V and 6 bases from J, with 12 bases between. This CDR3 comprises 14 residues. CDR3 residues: CASSQVGDADGYTF. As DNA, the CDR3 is TGCGCCAGCAGCCAAGTCGGGGATGCTGATGGCTACACCTTC.

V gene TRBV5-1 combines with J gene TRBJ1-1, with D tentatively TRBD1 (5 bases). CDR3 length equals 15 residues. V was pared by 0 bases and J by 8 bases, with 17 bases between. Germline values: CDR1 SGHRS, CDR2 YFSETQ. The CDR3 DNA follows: TGCGCCAGCAGCTTGGAAGGCAGGGAAGCAAGAGAAGCTTTCTTT. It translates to CASSLEGREAREAFF.

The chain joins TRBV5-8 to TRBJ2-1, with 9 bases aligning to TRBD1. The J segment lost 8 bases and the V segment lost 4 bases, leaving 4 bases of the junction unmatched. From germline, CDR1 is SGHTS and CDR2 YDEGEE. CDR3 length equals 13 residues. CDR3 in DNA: TGTGCCAGCAGCGCTGACAGGGGGTATGAGCAGTTCTTC. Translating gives CASSADRGYEQFF. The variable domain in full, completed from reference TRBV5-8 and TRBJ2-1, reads EAGVTQSPTHLIKTRGQQATLRCSPISGHTSVYWYQQALGLGLQFLLWYDEGEERNRGNFPPRFSGRQFPNYSSELNVNALELEDSALYLCASSADRGYEQFFGPGTRLTVL.

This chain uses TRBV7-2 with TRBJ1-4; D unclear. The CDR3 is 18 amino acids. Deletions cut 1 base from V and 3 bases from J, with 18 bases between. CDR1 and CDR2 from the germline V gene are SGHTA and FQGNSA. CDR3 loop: CASSLGHLGGVANEKLFF. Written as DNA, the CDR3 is TGTGCCAGCAGCTTAGGGCACCTGGGTGGAGTGGCTAATGAAAAACTGTTTTTT.

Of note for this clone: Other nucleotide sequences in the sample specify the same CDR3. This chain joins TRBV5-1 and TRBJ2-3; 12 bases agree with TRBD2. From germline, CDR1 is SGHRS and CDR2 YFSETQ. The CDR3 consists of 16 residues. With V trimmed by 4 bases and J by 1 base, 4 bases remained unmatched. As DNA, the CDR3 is TGCGCCAGCAGCCCCCGGACTAGCGGGGGCACAGATACGCAGTATTTT. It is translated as CASSPRTSGGTDTQYF.

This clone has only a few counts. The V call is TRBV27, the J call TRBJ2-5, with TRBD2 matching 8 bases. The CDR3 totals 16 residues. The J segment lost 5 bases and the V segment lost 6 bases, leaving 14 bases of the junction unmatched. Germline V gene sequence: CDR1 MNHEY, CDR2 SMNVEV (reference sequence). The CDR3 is CASSPRDGGALETQYF. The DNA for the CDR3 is TGTGCCAGCAGCCCCCGAGACGGGGGGGCCTTGGAGACCCAGTACTTC.

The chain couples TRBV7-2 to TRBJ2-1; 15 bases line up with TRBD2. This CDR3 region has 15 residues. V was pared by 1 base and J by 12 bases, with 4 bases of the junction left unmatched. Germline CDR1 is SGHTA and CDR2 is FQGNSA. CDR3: CASSLGTSGRAGQFF. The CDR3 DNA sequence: TGTGCCAGCAGCTTAGGGACTAGCGGGAGGGCAGGGCAGTTCTTC.

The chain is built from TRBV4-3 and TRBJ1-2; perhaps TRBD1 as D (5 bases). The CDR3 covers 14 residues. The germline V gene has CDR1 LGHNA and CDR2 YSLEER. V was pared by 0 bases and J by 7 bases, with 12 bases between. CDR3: CASSQDKGIGGYTF. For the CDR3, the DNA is TGCGCCAGCAGCCAAGATAAGGGGATAGGTGGCTACACCTTC.

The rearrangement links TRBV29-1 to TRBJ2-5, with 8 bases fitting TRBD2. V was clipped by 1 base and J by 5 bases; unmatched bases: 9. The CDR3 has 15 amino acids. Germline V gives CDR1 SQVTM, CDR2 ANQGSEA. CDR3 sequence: CSVEVSAGVGETQYF. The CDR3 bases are TGCAGCGTTGAAGTTTCAGCGGGAGTGGGGGAGACCCAGTACTTC.

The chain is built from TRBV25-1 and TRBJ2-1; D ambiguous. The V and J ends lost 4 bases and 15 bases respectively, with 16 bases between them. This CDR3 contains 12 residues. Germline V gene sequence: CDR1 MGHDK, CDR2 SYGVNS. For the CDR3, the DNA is TGTGCCAGCAGTGGCGCCTCGGGTGTGTCGTTCTTC. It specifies CASSGASGVSFF.

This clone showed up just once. CDR3 in DNA: TGTGCCAGCAGTACTTATAAGGACTATCCCAATGAGCAGTTCTTC. It is translated as CASSTYKDYPNEQFF. This chain links TRBV6-5 with TRBJ2-1, with a possible D match to TRBD2 (6 bases). The CDR3 has 15 amino acids. CDR1 is MNHEY, CDR2 SVGAGI, per germline. Deletions cut 5 bases from V and 6 bases from J, with 17 bases between.

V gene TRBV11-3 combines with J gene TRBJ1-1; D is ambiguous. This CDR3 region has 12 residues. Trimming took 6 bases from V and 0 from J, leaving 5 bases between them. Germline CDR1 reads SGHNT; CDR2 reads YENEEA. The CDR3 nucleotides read TGTGCCAGCAGTCCAGTGAACACTGAAGCTTTCTTT. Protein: CASSPVNTEAFF.

CDR3 protein: CASAPRLALNTGELFF. The CDR3 DNA reads TGTGCCAGCGCCCCCCGCCTAGCTCTCAACACCGGGGAGCTGTTTTTT. The V and J genes are TRBV5-8 and TRBJ2-2, with D maybe TRBD2 (5 bases). Germline CDR1 SGHTS, CDR2 YDEGEE. Trimming cost V 7 bases and J 2 bases, with 18 bases left between them. The CDR3 spans 16 residues.

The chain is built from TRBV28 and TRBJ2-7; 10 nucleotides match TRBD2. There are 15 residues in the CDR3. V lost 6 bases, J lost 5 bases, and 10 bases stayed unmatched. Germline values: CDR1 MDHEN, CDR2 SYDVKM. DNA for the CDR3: TGTGCCAGCAGCGTCCCCGGGACTAGCGTTCACGAGCAGTACTTC. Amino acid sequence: CASSVPGTSVHEQYF.

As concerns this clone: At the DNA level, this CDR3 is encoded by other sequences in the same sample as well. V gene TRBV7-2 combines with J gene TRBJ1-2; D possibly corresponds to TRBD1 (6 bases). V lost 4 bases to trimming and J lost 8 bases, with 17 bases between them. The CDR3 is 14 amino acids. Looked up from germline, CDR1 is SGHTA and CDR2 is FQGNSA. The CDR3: CASSSYQGTEGYTF. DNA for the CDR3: TGTGCCAGCAGCTCATACCAGGGGACCGAGGGCTACACCTTC.

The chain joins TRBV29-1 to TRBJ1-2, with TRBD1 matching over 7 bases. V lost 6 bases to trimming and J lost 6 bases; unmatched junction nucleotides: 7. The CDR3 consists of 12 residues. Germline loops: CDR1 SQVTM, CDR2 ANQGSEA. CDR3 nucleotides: TGCAGCGTCGATCTCGGACAGGATGGCTACACCTTC. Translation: CSVDLGQDGYTF.

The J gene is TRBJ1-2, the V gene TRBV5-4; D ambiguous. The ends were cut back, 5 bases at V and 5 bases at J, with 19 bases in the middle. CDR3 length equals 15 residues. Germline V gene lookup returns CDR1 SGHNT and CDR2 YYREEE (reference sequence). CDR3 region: CASSYWQREEYGYTF. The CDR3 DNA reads TGTGCCAGCAGTTACTGGCAGAGGGAGGAATATGGCTACACCTTC.

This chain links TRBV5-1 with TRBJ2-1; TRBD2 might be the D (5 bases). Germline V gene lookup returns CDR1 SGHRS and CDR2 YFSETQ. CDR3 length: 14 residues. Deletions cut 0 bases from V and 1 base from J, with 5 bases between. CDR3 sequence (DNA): TGCGCCAGCAGCTTGGGGACTTCCTACAATGAGCAGTTCTTC. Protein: CASSLGTSYNEQFF.

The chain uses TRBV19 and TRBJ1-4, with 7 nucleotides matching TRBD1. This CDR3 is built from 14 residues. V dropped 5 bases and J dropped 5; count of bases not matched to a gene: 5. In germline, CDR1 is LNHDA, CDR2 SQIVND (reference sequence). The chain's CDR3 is CASSSRGQNEKLFF. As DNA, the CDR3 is TGTGCCAGTAGTTCGCGGGGACAGAATGAAAAACTGTTTTTT.

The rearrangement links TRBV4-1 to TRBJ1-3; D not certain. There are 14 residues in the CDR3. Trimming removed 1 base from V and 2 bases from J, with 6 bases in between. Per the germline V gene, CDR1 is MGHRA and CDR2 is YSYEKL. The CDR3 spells CASSQGRTGNTIYF. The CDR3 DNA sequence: TGCGCCAGCAGCCAAGGCAGAACTGGAAACACCATATATTTT.